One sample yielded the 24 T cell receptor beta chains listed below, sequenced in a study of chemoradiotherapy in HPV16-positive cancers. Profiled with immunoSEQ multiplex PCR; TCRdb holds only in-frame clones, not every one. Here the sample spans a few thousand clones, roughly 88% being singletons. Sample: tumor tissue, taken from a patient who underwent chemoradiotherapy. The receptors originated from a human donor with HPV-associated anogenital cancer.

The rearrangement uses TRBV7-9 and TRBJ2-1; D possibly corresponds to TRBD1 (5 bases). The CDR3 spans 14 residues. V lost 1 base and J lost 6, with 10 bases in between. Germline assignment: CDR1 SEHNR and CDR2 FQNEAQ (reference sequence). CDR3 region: CASSLGQGFNEQFF. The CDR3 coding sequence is TGTGCCAGCAGCTTAGGCCAGGGCTTCAATGAGCAGTTCTTC.

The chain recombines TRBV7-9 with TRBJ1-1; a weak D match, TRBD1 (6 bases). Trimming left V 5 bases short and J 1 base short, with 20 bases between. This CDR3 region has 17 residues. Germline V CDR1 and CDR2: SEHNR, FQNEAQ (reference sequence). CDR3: CASSPRGSGWENTEAFF. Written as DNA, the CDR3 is TGTGCCAGCAGCCCGAGGGGGTCGGGATGGGAGAACACTGAAGCTTTCTTT.

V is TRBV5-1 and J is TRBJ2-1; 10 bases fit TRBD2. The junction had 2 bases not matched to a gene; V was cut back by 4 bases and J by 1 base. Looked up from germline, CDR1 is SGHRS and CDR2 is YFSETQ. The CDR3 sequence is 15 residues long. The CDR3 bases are TGCGCCAGCAGCGAGCGGGAGGGGTCCTACAATGAGCAGTTCTTC. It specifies CASSEREGSYNEQFF.

CDR3 region: CASSEAGIRGRATETQYF. CDR3 DNA sequence: TGTGCCAGCAGTGAAGCGGGGATTCGAGGGAGGGCCACAGAGACCCAGTACTTC. The V gene is TRBV2, the J gene TRBJ2-5; 7 bases match TRBD2. V lost 0 bases and J lost 4; bases outside the gene matches: 14. The CDR3 extends over 18 amino acids. Germline CDR1 reads SNHLY; CDR2 reads FYNNEI.

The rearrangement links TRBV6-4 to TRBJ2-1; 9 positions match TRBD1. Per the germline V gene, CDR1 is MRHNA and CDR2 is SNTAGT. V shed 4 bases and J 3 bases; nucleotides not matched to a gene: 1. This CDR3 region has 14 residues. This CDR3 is CASSGTGDYNEQFF. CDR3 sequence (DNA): TGTGCCAGCAGTGGGACAGGGGACTACAATGAGCAGTTCTTC.

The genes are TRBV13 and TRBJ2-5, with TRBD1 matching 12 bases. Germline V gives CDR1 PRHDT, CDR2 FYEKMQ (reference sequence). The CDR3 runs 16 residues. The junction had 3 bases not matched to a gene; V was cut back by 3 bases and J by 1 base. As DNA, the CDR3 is TGTGCCAGCAGCTTGGGGACAGGGGGCTTCCAAGAGACCCAGTACTTC. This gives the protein CASSLGTGGFQETQYF.

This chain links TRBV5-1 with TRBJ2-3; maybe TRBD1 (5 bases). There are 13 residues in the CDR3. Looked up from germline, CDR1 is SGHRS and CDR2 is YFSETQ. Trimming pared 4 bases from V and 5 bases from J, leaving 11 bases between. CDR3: CASSHRQGDTQYF. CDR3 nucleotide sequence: TGCGCCAGCAGCCACCGGCAGGGAGATACGCAGTATTTT.

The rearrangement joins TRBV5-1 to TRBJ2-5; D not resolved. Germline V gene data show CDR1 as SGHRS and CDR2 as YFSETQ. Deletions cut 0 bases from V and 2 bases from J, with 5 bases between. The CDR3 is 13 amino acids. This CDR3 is CASSLGWQETQYF. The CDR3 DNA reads TGCGCCAGCAGCTTGGGCTGGCAAGAGACCCAGTACTTC. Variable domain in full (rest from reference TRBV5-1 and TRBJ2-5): KAGVTQTPRYLIKTRGQQVTLSCSPISGHRSVSWYQQTPGQGLQFLFEYFSETQRNKGNFPGRFSGRQFSNSRSEMNVSTLELGDSALYLCASSLGWQETQYFGPGTRLLVL.

The CDR3 loop reads CASSHWGGTDTQYF. In DNA form, the CDR3 reads TGTGCCAGCAGCCACTGGGGGGGGACAGATACGCAGTATTTT. The chain has TRBV4-2 and TRBJ2-3, with 7 bases lining up with TRBD2. The CDR3 consists of 14 residues. The ends lost 3 bases at V and 3 bases at J; junction bases unmatched: 3. CDR1 and CDR2 (germline): LGHNA, YNFKEQ.

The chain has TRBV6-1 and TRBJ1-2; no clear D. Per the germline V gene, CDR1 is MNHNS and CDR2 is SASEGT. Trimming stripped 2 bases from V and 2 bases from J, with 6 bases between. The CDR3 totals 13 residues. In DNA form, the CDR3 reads TGTGCCAGCAGTGAAAACAGCAACTATGGCTACACCTTC. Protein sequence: CASSENSNYGYTF.

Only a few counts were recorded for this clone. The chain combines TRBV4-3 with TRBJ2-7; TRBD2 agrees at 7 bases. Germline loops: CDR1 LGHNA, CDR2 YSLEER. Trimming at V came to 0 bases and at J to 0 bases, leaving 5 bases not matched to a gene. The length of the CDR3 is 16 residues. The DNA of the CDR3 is TGCGCCAGCAGCCAAGACATCCCGGGGGGCTCCTACGAGCAGTACTTC. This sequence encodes CASSQDIPGGSYEQYF.

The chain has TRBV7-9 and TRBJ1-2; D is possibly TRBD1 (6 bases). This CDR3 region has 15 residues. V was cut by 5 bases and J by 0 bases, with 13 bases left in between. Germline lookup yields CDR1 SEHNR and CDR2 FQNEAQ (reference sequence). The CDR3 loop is CASSPTGPSNYGYTF. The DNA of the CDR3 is TGTGCCAGCAGCCCGACAGGACCATCTAACTATGGCTACACCTTC. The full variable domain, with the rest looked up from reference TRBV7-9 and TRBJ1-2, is DTGVSQNPRHKITKRGQNVTFRCDPISEHNRLYWYRQTLGQGPEFLTYFQNEAQLEKSRLLSDRFSAERPKGSFSTLEIQRTEQGDSAMYLCASSPTGPSNYGYTFGSGTRLTVV.

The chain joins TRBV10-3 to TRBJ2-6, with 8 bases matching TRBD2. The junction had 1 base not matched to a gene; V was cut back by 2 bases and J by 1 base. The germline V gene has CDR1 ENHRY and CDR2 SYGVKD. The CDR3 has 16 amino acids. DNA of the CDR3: TGTGCCATCAGTGAGACGGGGGGGTCTGGGGCCAACGTCCTGACTTTC. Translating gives CAISETGGSGANVLTF.

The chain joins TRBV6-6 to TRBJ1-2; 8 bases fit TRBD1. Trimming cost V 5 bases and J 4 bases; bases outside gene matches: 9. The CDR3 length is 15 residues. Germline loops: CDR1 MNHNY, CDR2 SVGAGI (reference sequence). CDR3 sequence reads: CASSPGQGIGYGYTF. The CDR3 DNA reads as TGTGCCAGCAGTCCCGGACAGGGTATTGGCTATGGCTACACCTTC.

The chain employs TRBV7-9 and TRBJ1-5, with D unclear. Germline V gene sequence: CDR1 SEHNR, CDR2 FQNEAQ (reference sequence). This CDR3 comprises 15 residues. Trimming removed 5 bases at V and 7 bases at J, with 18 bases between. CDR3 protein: CASSRTDISGQPQHF. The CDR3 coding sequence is TGTGCCAGCAGCCGAACAGATATCAGTGGACAGCCCCAGCATTTT.

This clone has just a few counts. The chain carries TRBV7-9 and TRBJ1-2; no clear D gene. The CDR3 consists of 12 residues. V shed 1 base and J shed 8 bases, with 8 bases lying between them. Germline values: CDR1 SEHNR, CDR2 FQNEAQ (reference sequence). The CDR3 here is CASSLDAYGYTF. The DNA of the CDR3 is TGTGCCAGCAGCTTAGACGCCTACGGCTACACCTTC.

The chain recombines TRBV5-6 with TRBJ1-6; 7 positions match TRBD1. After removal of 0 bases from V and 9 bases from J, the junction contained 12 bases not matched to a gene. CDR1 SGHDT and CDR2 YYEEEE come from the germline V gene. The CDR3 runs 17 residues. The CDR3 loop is CASSLGGQWVRTSPLHF. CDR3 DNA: TGTGCCAGCAGCTTGGGGGGACAGTGGGTGCGTACTTCACCCCTCCACTTT.

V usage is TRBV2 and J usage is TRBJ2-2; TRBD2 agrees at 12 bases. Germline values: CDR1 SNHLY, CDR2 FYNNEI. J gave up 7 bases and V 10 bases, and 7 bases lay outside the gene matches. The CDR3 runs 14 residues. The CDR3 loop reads CATASGGAFGELFF. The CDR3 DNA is TGTGCCACCGCTAGCGGGGGGGCCTTCGGGGAGCTGTTTTTT.

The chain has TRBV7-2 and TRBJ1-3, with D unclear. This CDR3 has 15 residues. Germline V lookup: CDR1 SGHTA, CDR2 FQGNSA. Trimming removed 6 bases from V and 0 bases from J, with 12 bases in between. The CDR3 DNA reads TGTGCCAGCAGACCAATAAGTAGCTCTGGAAACACCATATATTTT. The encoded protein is CASRPISSSGNTIYF.

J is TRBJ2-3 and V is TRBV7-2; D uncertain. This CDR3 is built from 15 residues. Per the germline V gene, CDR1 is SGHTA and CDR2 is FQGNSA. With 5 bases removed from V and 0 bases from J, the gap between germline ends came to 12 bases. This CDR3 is CASSISLTSTDTQYF. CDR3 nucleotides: TGTGCCAGCAGCATTAGTCTAACTAGCACAGATACGCAGTATTTT.

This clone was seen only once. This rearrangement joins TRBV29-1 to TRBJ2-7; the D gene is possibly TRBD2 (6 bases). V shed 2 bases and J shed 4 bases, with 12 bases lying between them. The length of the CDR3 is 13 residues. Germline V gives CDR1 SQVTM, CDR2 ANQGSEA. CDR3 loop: CSVERGEGYEQYF. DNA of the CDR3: TGCAGCGTTGAACGCGGGGAAGGATACGAGCAGTACTTC.

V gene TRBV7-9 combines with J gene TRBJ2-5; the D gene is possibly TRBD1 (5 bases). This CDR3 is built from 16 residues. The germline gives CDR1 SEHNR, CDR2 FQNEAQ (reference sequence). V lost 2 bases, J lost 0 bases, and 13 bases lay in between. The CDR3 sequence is CASSLKAGAYQETQYF. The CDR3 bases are TGTGCCAGCAGCTTAAAAGCTGGGGCGTACCAAGAGACCCAGTACTTC. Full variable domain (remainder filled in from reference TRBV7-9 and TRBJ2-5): DTGVSQNPRHKITKRGQNVTFRCDPISEHNRLYWYRQTLGQGPEFLTYFQNEAQLEKSRLLSDRFSAERPKGSFSTLEIQRTEQGDSAMYLCASSLKAGAYQETQYFGPGTRLLVL.

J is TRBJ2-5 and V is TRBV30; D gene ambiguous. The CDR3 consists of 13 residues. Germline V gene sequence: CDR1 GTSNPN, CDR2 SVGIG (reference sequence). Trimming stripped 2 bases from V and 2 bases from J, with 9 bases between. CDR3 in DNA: TGTGCCTGGAGTATCGCGCTACAAGAGACCCAGTACTTC. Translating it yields CAWSIALQETQYF.

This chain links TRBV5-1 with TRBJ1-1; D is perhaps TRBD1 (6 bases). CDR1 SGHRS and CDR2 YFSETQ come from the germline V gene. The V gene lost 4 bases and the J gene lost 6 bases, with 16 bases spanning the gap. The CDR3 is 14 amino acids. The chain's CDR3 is CASSRITGSAEAFF. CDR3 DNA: TGCGCCAGCAGCAGAATTACAGGGTCTGCTGAAGCTTTCTTT.